Following are 15 T cell receptor beta chains from one sample sequenced in a study of blood T cell repertoires in COVID-19. Sequencing used immunoSEQ multiplex PCR; TCRdb keeps in-frame clones, though not all of them. The top ten clones hold roughly 11% of a sample with 150,000 to 200,000 clones, 81% of them seen once. What was sequenced was peripheral blood. The source is a man aged 55 to 70 with active or convalescent COVID-19.

The chain joins TRBV2 to TRBJ1-3, with a tentative D call TRBD1 (5 bases). V lost 4 bases and J 0 bases, leaving 10 bases between the germline ends. Germline CDR1 SNHLY, CDR2 FYNNEI. The CDR3 totals 15 residues. In DNA, the CDR3 is TGTGCCAGCAGTGGAGACAGCCACTCTGGAAACACCATATATTTT. Translated, it gives CASSGDSHSGNTIYF.

The V call is TRBV7-3, the J call TRBJ1-1; possibly TRBD1 for D (5 bases). The CDR3 runs 15 residues. CDR1 and CDR2 (germline): SGHTA, FQGTGA. Trimming took off 0 bases at V and 0 bases at J, with 8 bases between the two ends. The CDR3 DNA reads TGTGCCAGCAGCTTAACGCGGGGCATGAACACTGAAGCTTTCTTT. Protein product: CASSLTRGMNTEAFF.

This clone has a single count. The chain employs TRBV30 and TRBJ1-5; D might be TRBD1 (5 bases). Trimming pared 0 bases from V and 4 bases from J, leaving 22 bases between. This CDR3 has 18 amino acids. Germline V gene lookup returns CDR1 GTSNPN and CDR2 SVGIG (reference sequence). The CDR3 DNA is TGTGCCTGGAGTGTAGTAGGGAAGCAGGGCGTAAGGAATCAGCCCCAGCATTTT. Its protein product is CAWSVVGKQGVRNQPQHF. Using reference TRBV30 and TRBJ1-5 for the parts outside the CDR3, the full variable domain is SQTIHQWPATLVQPVGSPLSLECTVEGTSNPNLYWYRQAAGRGLQLLFYSVGIGQISSEVPQNLSASRPQDRQFILSSKKLLLSDSGFYLCAWSVVGKQGVRNQPQHFGDGTRLSIL.

The chain employs TRBV27 and TRBJ1-6, with D uncertain. The germline V gene has CDR1 MNHEY and CDR2 SMNVEV (reference sequence). Trimming pared 2 bases from V and 6 bases from J, leaving 8 bases between. The CDR3 extends over 14 amino acids. As DNA, the CDR3 is TGTGCCAGCAGTTTAATAATCGGTAATTCACCCCTCCACTTT. It is translated as CASSLIIGNSPLHF.

This chain uses TRBV18 with TRBJ2-3, with TRBD1 identical over 7 bases. CDR3 length: 14 residues. J gave up 3 bases and V 5 bases, and 5 bases lay outside the gene matches. Germline CDR1 KGHSH, CDR2 LQKENI. The CDR3 sequence is CASSVTDRTDTQYF. The CDR3 DNA is TGTGCCAGCTCAGTGACGGACAGGACAGATACGCAGTATTTT.

The chain carries TRBV5-6 and TRBJ2-3; 9 bases line up with TRBD1. This CDR3 has 15 amino acids. Germline-derived CDR1 and CDR2 are SGHDT and YYEEEE. V lost 0 bases and J lost 1; bases outside the gene matches: 0. CDR3 in DNA: TGTGCCAGCAGCTTGGACAGGGGGCGCACAGATACGCAGTATTTT. This translates into CASSLDRGRTDTQYF.

This chain links TRBV6-5 with TRBJ2-3, with 7 bases identical to TRBD2. Losses at the gene ends were 2 bases for V and 3 bases for J; bases not matched to a gene: 2. Germline CDR1 MNHEY, CDR2 SVGAGI. This CDR3 contains 14 residues. The CDR3 spells CASSYGGGTDTQYF. DNA of the CDR3: TGTGCCAGCAGTTACGGGGGGGGGACAGATACGCAGTATTTT.

The genes are TRBV9 and TRBJ2-1; 7 bases match TRBD1. Germline CDR1 is SGDLS and CDR2 is YYNGEE. The length of the CDR3 is 13 residues. V was pared by 2 bases and J by 10 bases, with 6 bases of the junction left unmatched. CDR3 amino acids: CASSVDRYREQFF. As DNA, the CDR3 is TGTGCCAGCAGCGTGGACAGGTACAGGGAGCAGTTCTTC.

This chain links TRBV3-1 (or the pseudogene TRBV3-2) with TRBJ2-3, with D hard to call. The CDR3 sequence is 14 residues long. From germline, CDR1 is LGHDT and CDR2 YNNKEL (reference sequence). V gave up 1 base and J gave up 3 bases, with 8 bases separating them. The CDR3 region has the DNA TGTGCCAGCAGCCAAGGGCAAATAACAGATACGCAGTATTTT. It translates to CASSQGQITDTQYF.

CDR3 residues: CASSRDRGSTDTQYF. CDR3 nucleotide sequence: TGTGCCAGCAGCCGGGACAGGGGAAGCACAGATACGCAGTATTTT. The rearrangement joins TRBV11-2 to TRBJ2-3; TRBD1 matches at 10 bases. The length of the CDR3 is 15 residues. V dropped 5 bases and J dropped 0; count of bases not matched to a gene: 2. Germline V gene sequence: CDR1 SGHAT, CDR2 FQNNGV.

V and J are TRBV5-1 and TRBJ2-7; no clear D gene. Trimming removed 0 bases from V and 0 bases from J, with 10 bases in between. This CDR3 region has 15 residues. In germline, CDR1 is SGHRS, CDR2 YFSETQ. The CDR3 DNA sequence: TGCGCCAGCAGCTTGGAAGTGCTCAGCTCCTACGAGCAGTACTTC. It encodes CASSLEVLSSYEQYF. The full variable domain, in which reference TRBV5-1 and TRBJ2-7 provide the parts outside the CDR3, is KAGVTQTPRYLIKTRGQQVTLSCSPISGHRSVSWYQQTPGQGLQFLFEYFSETQRNKGNFPGRFSGRQFSNSRSEMNVSTLELGDSALYLCASSLEVLSSYEQYFGPGTRLTVT.

The V gene is TRBV28, the J gene TRBJ1-5; 8 positions match TRBD1. The germline V gene encodes CDR1 MDHEN and CDR2 SYDVKM. The CDR3 is 17 residues long. J was trimmed by 6 bases and V by 6 bases; bases with no gene match: 16. For the CDR3, the DNA is TGTGCCAGCAGACCCGCAGGGGGCGCTTTCTTAGTTCAGCCCCAGCATTTT. Amino acid sequence: CASRPAGGAFLVQPQHF.

This clone appeared a few times. This rearrangement joins TRBV7-8 to TRBJ2-2, with no clear D. The CDR3 contains 14 residues. Germline-derived CDR1 and CDR2 are SGHVS and FQNEAQ. V dropped 1 base and J dropped 7 bases, with 10 bases sitting between them. The CDR3 region is CASSLGGFHGELFF. CDR3 nucleotide sequence: TGTGCCAGCAGCTTAGGAGGATTTCACGGGGAGCTGTTTTTT.

This chain uses TRBV5-1 with TRBJ1-1; D remains ambiguous. Trimming shortened V by 2 bases and J by 2 bases, and 7 bases separated the two germline ends. There are 13 residues in the CDR3. Germline loops: CDR1 SGHRS, CDR2 YFSETQ. The CDR3: CASSFSRNTEAFF. DNA for the CDR3: TGCGCCAGCAGCTTCTCCAGAAACACTGAAGCTTTCTTT.

The V gene is TRBV11-2, the J gene TRBJ1-6, with D maybe TRBD1 (6 bases). The CDR3 is made up of 15 amino acids. Trimming pared 2 bases from V and 11 bases from J, leaving 16 bases between. Germline CDR1 and CDR2: SGHAT and FQNNGV. The CDR3 loop reads CASSLPDRWWAPLHF. CDR3 coding DNA: TGTGCCAGCAGCTTACCGGACAGATGGTGGGCACCCCTCCACTTT.